This TCR beta chain was documented in a study of CD8 T cells in Susac syndrome. Study-level background: Patients with Susac syndrome were therapy-naive, taking corticosteroids, with some also receiving intravenous immunoglobulin, or taking intravenous immunoglobulin alone at the time their blood was drawn. Study outcomes and limitations: Susac CD8+ clonal expansion peaked in TEMRA cells and active patients. Susac-specific public clones found in total CD8+ repertoires numbered more than 15, and those in CD8+ TEMRA repertoires numbered about five.

A quantity of about 0.45 to 1 ug RNA underwent reverse transcription using random hexamers. Across 54 Vbeta and 13 Jbeta, immunoSEQ multiplex PCR amplified TCR beta CDR3. TCRdb reprocessed the immunoSEQ multiplex PCR reads with MiXCR, giving one entry per CDR3 protein. The sample lists around 150,000 distinct CDR3 sequences, 95% seen once, with roughly 0.17% in the top ten. Per the germline V gene, CDR1 is SGDLS and CDR2 is YYNGEE. This CDR3 has 15 amino acids. The J segment lost 4 bases and the V segment lost 1 base, leaving 7 bases of the junction unmatched. Points on this clonotype: The antigen remains undetermined.

This TCR came from a human donor with Susac syndrome. Sequenced: CD8+ T cells from PBMCs. V gene TRBV9 combines with J gene TRBJ2-7; 8 bases are shared with TRBD2. In DNA, the CDR3 is TGTGCCAGCAGCGTATATCCGGGAGGGTCGTACGAGCAGTACTTC. Translating gives CASSVYPGGSYEQYF.